Sequencing of this T cell receptor (beta chain) was carried out in a study of OX40 agonist ivuxolimab in advanced cancers. Some clones are missing from TCRdb's copy, which holds only in-frame ones; the method was immunoSEQ multiplex PCR. The sample lists about 74,000 clones, approximately 87% occurring once. Germline V gene lookup returns CDR1 SGHAT and CDR2 FQNNGV. The CDR3 loop spans 13 amino acids. Trimming left V 7 bases short and J 4 bases short, with 13 bases between. The rearrangement uses TRBV11-2 and TRBJ1-1; D uncertain. The material sequenced was CD4+ or CD8+ T cells sorted from blood, taken in a trial of the OX40 agonist ivuxolimab. This receptor was obtained from an adult with an advanced solid tumor such as melanoma, head and neck, liver or kidney cancer. CDR3: CASIPFWGTEAFF. The CDR3 nucleotides are TGTGCCAGCATCCCATTTTGGGGCACTGAAGCTTTCTTT.